Each of the 9 T cell receptor beta chains below was sequenced from the same sample in a study of T cells in Graves' hyperthyroidism and ophthalmopathy. There were TCR beta CDR3 regions amplified from RNA transcripts. The HTBI primer set was used in a first-round RT-PCR of the TCR CDR3. TCRdb re-called the multiplex PCR reads with MiXCR, one entry per CDR3 protein. Found here are hundreds of thousands of distinct CDR3 sequences, less than 25% of them singletons; the top ten hold 34%. The sample consisted of blood. The origin of the receptors is a man between 25 and 39 years old with Graves' ophthalmopathy.

Notes on this clonotype: A much larger clone lies a single base off, so this may be a read error. V and J are TRBV11-2 and TRBJ2-1; 9 bases match TRBD1. V lost 5 bases to trimming and J lost 10 bases; unmatched junction nucleotides: 15. Germline V CDR1 and CDR2: SGHAT, FQNNGV. This CDR3 has 16 residues. CDR3 residues: CASSTQRGQGFYEQFF. As DNA, the CDR3 is TGTGCCAGCAGCACCCAGAGGGGACAGGGATTCTACGAGCAGTTCTTC.

To note about this clonotype: A much larger clone sits a single nucleotide away, making a read error possible. The CDR3 coding sequence is TGTGCCAGCAGCCAAGATACGGTGAACACTGAAGCTTCCTTT. Translation gives CASSQDTVNTEASF. The chain employs TRBV3-1 and TRBJ1-1, with D hard to call. Germline assignment: CDR1 LGHDT and CDR2 YNNKEL (reference sequence). The CDR3 sequence is 14 residues long.

This clonotype was counted many times. The rearrangement links TRBV28 to TRBJ2-7; TRBD1 is a possible D gene (5 bases). V dropped 3 bases and J dropped 1 base, with 22 bases sitting between them. Looked up from germline, CDR1 is MDHEN and CDR2 is SYDVKM. The CDR3 length is 18 residues. The CDR3 DNA reads TGTGCCAGCAGTTTTTGGCAGGGCTTGCGTGACCAGTCCTACGAGCAGTACTTC. This translates into CASSFWQGLRDQSYEQYF.

This clonotype has ten or more counts. This chain uses TRBV28 with TRBJ1-5; weak D call: TRBD1 (5 bases). V was shortened by 3 bases and J by 7 bases, with 7 bases between the two germline ends. CDR3 size: 12 residues. Germline V gene lookup returns CDR1 MDHEN and CDR2 SYDVKM. The CDR3 DNA reads TGTGCCAGCAGTTTCAGGGCGCAGCCCCAGCATTTT. This translates into CASSFRAQPQHF.

The sample holds many counts of this clonotype. The chain couples TRBV28 to TRBJ1-2, with D unclear. The CDR3 runs 10 residues. The germline CDR1 and CDR2 sequences are MDHEN and SYDVKM. V lost 5 bases, J lost 4 bases, and 2 bases lay in between. The CDR3 DNA follows: TGTGCCAGCAGTGGCTATGGCTACACCTTC. Protein product: CASSGYGYTF.

The chain carries TRBV12-5 and TRBJ1-6; 9 nucleotides line up with TRBD1. Germline CDR1 reads LGHNT; CDR2 reads FRNRAP. V was pared by 5 bases and J by 8 bases, with 7 bases of the junction left unmatched. This CDR3 region has 15 residues. CDR3 nucleotides: TGTGCTAGTGGTGTAGGACAGGGGCTGCATTCACCCCTCCACTTT. It codes for CASGVGQGLHSPLHF.

This clonotype was seen more than once but under ten times. V usage is TRBV10-2 and J usage is TRBJ1-2; perhaps TRBD1 as D (5 bases). CDR3 length: 16 residues. Germline loops: CDR1 WSHSY, CDR2 SAAADI. V lost 2 bases, J lost 4 bases, and 17 bases lay in between. CDR3 sequence reads: CASSEARDGRIYGYTF. The CDR3 coding sequence is TGCGCCAGCAGTGAGGCGCGGGACGGCCGCATCTATGGCTACACCTTC.

Ten or more counts support this clonotype. V usage is TRBV20-1 and J usage is TRBJ2-5; weak D call: TRBD1 (6 bases). Deletions cut 3 bases from V and 5 bases from J, with 16 bases between. The germline V gene encodes CDR1 DFQATT and CDR2 SNEGSKA (reference sequence). This CDR3 comprises 14 residues. CDR3 sequence (DNA): TGCAGTGCTAGGGCGCTTCCCCAGGGGGAGACCCAGTACTTC. As protein: CSARALPQGETQYF.

This clonotype was counted only a few times. J is TRBJ2-6 and V is TRBV7-2; possible D gene TRBD1, 6 bases. CDR3 length: 17 amino acids. Trimming removed 5 bases at V and 1 base at J, with 15 bases between. The germline CDR1 and CDR2 sequences are SGHTA and FQGNSA. Here the CDR3 reads CASSTGQSPSGANVLTF. As DNA, the CDR3 is TGTGCCAGCAGCACCGGACAGTCCCCTTCTGGGGCCAACGTCCTGACTTTC.